The present T cell receptor (beta chain) was sequenced within a study of a mutant IDH1 vaccine in newly diagnosed glioma. General study points: Of all patients, 85% to 95% showed vaccine-induced immune responses.

Clones were sequenced by immunoSEQ multiplex PCR, and TCRdb holds only the in-frame ones, with some missing. The table includes roughly 71,000 clones, 80% to 90% detected once. The time point: baseline, week 1 (first vaccination visit). Treatment reported: pre-vaccination baseline after standard-of-care therapy. A remark on this clone: The antigen remains unidentified.

V lost 4 bases, J lost 1 base, and 12 bases lay in between. The CDR3 covers 14 residues. Germline values: CDR1 SGHNT, CDR2 YYREEE (reference sequence). The source of this sequence is a man in his thirties or forties with glioma. The chain recombines TRBV5-4 with TRBJ2-7; TRBD1 might be the D (5 bases). This material consisted of PBMCs, taken from a glioma patient treated with radiotherapy, temozolomide or both. The CDR3, as DNA: TGTGCCAGCAGCACAGACAGTTTTTCCTACGAGCAGTACTTC. It yields the protein CASSTDSFSYEQYF.